A selection of T cell receptor beta chains follows, all from one sample in a study of cytomegalovirus exposure and HLA in healthy donors. Data came from immunoSEQ multiplex PCR; TCRdb stores just in-frame clones and leaves some out. The table lists roughly 330,000 clones, about 85% of them singletons. The sample taken for sequencing was PBMCs. These receptors were taken from a woman aged 25 to 39 in good health and CMV-seropositive. Each CDR3 is given with its conserved first and last residue. A D gene is named only where the DNA matches it firmly.

TRBJ1-2 . TRBV29-1 TGCAGCACAGCGCAGGGGAGCAACTATGGCTACACCTTC CSTAQGSNYGYTF
TRBJ1-4 TRBD1 TRBV9 TGTGCCAGCAGCCTTGGGACAGCCTCTAATGAAAAACTGTTTTTT CASSLGTASNEKLFF
TRBJ2-5 TRBD1 TRBV9 TGTGCCAGCAGCGTAGAGGACAGGGCGGGCGAGACCCAGTACTTC CASSVEDRAGETQYF
TRBJ2-3 . TRBV29-1 TGCAGCGTTGTGATAATGGGTGGCGCAGATACGCAGTATTTT CSVVIMGGADTQYF
TRBJ2-7 TRBD2 TRBV28 TGTGCCAGCACCCCTCCGGGACTAGTAATCGAGCAGTACTTC CASTPPGLVIEQYF
TRBJ2-7 TRBD1 TRBV2 TGTGCCAGCAGTGATCTACAGGGGGCCTCCTACGAGCAGTACTTC CASSDLQGASYEQYF
TRBJ1-4 . TRBV6-5 TGTGCCAGCAGTTACTCCCCCTTGAGACAGCTTGAAAAACTGTTTTTT CASSYSPLRQLEKLFF
TRBJ2-7 . TRBV27 TGTGCCAGCAGCCCAACGGGGGGCGGGGCCTACGAGCAGTACTTC CASSPTGGGAYEQYF
TRBJ2-6 . TRBV5-1 TGCGCCAGCAGCTTGGTTGGGACCTCTGGGGCCAACGTCCTGACTTTC CASSLVGTSGANVLTF
TRBJ2-1 . TRBV9 TGTGCCAGCAGCGTATCAGACTACAATGAGCAGTTCTTC CASSVSDYNEQFF
TRBJ1-1 . TRBV7-2 TGTGCCAGCAGCATGGGGCGCACCCCCAGGAACACTGAAGCTTTCTTT CASSMGRTPRNTEAFF
TRBJ1-1 . TRBV6-6 TGTGCCAGCAGTTACTCGGGACCGTCGCTCACTGAAGCTTTCTTT CASSYSGPSLTEAFF
TRBJ2-5 . TRBV27 TGTGCCAGCAGTCCTCGCCGACAAGGTCAAGAGACCCAGTACTTC CASSPRRQGQETQYF
TRBJ1-4 TRBD1 TRBV2 TGTGCCAGCAGCGGGGGAACAGGGGCCGGTAATGAAAAACTGTTTTTT CASSGGTGAGNEKLFF
TRBJ2-7 . TRBV27 TGTGCCAGCAGTTTAATCAGGGCGAGCTCCTACGAGCAGTACTTC CASSLIRASSYEQYF
TRBJ1-1 TRBD1 TRBV2 TGTGCCAGCAGTGAAGCGCTTCAGGGGGTGGAAGCTTTCTTT CASSEALQGVEAFF
TRBJ1-5 . TRBV4-1 TGCGCCAGCAGCCAAGGGCAGTTCGATCAGCCCCAGCATTTT CASSQGQFDQPQHF